This T cell receptor (beta chain) emerged from a study of blood T cell repertoires in COVID-19. In the study overall: Acute-phase and convalescent COVID-19 samples originated in the United States, Italy and Spain. The analysed material was cDNA or gDNA that came from T cells, B-cell-depleted T cells, or PBMCs.

Germline assignment: CDR1 LNHDA and CDR2 SQIVND (reference sequence). The length of the CDR3 is 16 residues. Trimming took 5 bases from V and 1 from J; bases not matched to a gene: 7. In its sample, this clone was seen a few times. Original analysis: The assay estimated nucleated cells by amplifying reference gene primers. Sequencing was performed with immunoSEQ multiplex PCR; in TCRdb, only in-frame clones are kept and a portion is missing. V, J and clone size are those of that table, while D and trimming were read from the DNA. In the table there are 380,000 or so clones, more than 75% of which are singletons.

The chain links TRBV19 to TRBJ1-3; 8 bases map to TRBD1. Sequencing input: peripheral blood. This receptor was identified in a human donor with acute or convalescent COVID-19. The donor label of this sample is uncertain. Here the CDR3 DNA reads TGTGCCAGTAGTCCATGGACAGGGAGGTCTGGAAACACCATATATTTT. This sequence encodes CASSPWTGRSGNTIYF.